One T cell receptor beta chain is described in this entry. Its target is unknown. The primer mix had 60 Vbeta and 13 Jbeta primers. Per the original methods: A later analysis counted about 80 million unique TCR beta chains, 10 million to 12 million shared. Clones were read by immunoSEQ multiplex PCR, and TCRdb kept only the in-frame ones, dropping some. The D gene and trimming were derived from the DNA, and the V and J assignments and clone size from that table. This sample yields some 150,000 clones, of which around 77% are seen a single time; 6.7% belongs to the top ten. These data belong to a study of cytomegalovirus exposure and HLA in healthy donors. General study findings and limits: CMV serostatus was the sole immune exposure data available. Later work showed greater clonal expansion in HLA-associated TCR beta chains than in equally common others.

This TCR was sampled from a woman in her 40s in good health and CMV-seropositive. Material: PBMCs.

CDR3 residues: CASSSPTSGGSNTGELFF. The CDR3 bases are TGTGCCAGCAGCTCTCCGACTAGCGGGGGATCGAACACCGGGGAGCTGTTTTTT. This chain links TRBV7-9 with TRBJ2-2, with 12 bases lining up with TRBD2. CDR1 is SEHNR, CDR2 FQNEAQ, per germline (reference sequence). With 4 bases clipped from V and 0 bases from J, the junction kept 6 bases outside the gene matches. The CDR3 runs 18 residues.